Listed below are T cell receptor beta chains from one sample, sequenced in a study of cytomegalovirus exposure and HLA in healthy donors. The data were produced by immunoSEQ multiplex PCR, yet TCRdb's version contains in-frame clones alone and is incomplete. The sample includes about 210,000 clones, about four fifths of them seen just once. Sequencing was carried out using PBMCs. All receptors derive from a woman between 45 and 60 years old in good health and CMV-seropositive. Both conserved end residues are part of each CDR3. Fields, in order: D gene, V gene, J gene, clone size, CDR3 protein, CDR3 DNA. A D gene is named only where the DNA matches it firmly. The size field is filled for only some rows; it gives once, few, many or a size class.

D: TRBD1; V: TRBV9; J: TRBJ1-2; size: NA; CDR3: CASSVTGGSNYGYTF; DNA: TGTGCCAGCAGCGTCACAGGGGGCTCAAACTATGGCTACACCTTC
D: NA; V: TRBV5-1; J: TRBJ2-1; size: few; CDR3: CASSPLGSGSYNEQFF; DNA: TGCGCCAGCAGCCCCCTTGGATCGGGGTCCTACAATGAGCAGTTCTTC
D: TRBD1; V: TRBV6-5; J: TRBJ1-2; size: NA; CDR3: CASSSGTAHGYTF; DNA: TGTGCCAGCAGTTCCGGGACAGCCCATGGCTACACCTTC
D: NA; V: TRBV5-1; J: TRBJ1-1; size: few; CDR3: CASSDARGNTEAFF; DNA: TGCGCCAGCAGCGACGCAAGGGGGAACACTGAAGCTTTCTTT
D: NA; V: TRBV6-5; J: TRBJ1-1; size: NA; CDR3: CASSPDGDVTEAFF; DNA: TGTGCCAGCAGCCCCGACGGGGATGTCACTGAAGCTTTCTTT
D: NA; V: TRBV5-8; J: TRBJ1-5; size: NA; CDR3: CASSLVKGQPQHF; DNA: TGTGCCAGCAGCTTGGTTAAGGGGCAGCCCCAGCATTTT
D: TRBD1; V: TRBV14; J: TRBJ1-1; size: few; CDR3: CASRRTGENTEAFF; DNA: TGTGCCAGCAGGCGTACAGGGGAGAACACTGAAGCTTTCTTT
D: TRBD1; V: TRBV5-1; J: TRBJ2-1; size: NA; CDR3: CASSLASTGDEQFF; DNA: TGCGCCAGCAGCTTGGCCTCTACAGGGGATGAGCAGTTCTTC
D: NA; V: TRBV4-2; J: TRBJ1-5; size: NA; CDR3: CASSQTPPTNQPQHF; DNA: TGTGCCAGCAGCCAGACACCACCTACGAATCAGCCCCAGCATTTT
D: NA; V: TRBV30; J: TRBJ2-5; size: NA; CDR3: CAWSAQKTQYF; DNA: TGTGCCTGGAGTGCTCAGAAGACCCAGTACTTC
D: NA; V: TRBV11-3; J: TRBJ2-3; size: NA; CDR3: CASSRDSTDTQYF; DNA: TGTGCCAGCAGCCGGGACTCCACAGATACGCAGTATTTT
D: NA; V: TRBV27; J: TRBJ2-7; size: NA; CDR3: CASSLGAPTTYEQYF; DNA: TGTGCCAGCAGTCTAGGGGCGCCAACAACCTACGAGCAGTACTTC
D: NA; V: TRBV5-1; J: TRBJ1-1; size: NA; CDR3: CASSFGERGTEAFF; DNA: TGCGCCAGCAGCTTTGGGGAGAGGGGGACTGAAGCTTTCTTT
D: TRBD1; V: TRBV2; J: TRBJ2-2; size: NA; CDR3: CANKDRANTGELFF; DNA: TGTGCCAATAAGGACAGGGCGAACACCGGGGAGCTGTTTTTT
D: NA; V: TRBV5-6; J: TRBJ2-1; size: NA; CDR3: CASSPRGAGSSYNEQFF; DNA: TGTGCCAGCAGTCCCCGGGGGGCAGGGAGCTCCTACAATGAGCAGTTCTTC
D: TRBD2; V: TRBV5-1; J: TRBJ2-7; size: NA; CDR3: CASSLGTSGGRLGQYF; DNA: TGCGCCAGCAGCTTGGGGACTAGCGGGGGGCGTTTGGGGCAGTACTTC
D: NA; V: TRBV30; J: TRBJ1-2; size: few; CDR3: CAWTEQGNYGYTF; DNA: TGTGCCTGGACTGAACAGGGAAACTATGGCTACACCTTC
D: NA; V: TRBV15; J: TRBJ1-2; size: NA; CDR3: CATSRDQGMGGYTF; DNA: TGTGCCACCAGCAGAGATCAGGGGATGGGGGGCTACACCTTC
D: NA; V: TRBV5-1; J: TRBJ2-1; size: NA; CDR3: CASSLTRHEQFF; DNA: TGCGCCAGCAGCTTGACGAGGCATGAGCAGTTCTTC
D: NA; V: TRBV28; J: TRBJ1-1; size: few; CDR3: CATTGVTEAFF; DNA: TGTGCCACCACAGGTGTGACTGAAGCTTTCTTT
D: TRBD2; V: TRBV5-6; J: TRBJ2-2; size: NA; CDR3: CASSQERGGNTGELFF; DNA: TGTGCCAGCAGCCAAGAGCGGGGGGGTAACACCGGGGAGCTGTTTTTT
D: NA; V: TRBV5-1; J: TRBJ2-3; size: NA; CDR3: CASSLFQGSTDTQYF; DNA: TGCGCCAGCAGCTTGTTCCAGGGCAGCACAGATACGCAGTATTTT
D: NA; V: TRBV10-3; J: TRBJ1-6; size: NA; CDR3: CATRGQLNSPLHF; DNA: TGTGCCACCCGAGGACAACTTAATTCACCCCTCCACTTT
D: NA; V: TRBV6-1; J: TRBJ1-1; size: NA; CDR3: CASSRGPPANTEAFF; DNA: TGTGCCAGCAGTAGAGGGCCCCCCGCGAACACTGAAGCTTTCTTT
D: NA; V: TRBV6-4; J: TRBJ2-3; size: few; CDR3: CASSPAGGGTDTQYF; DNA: TGTGCCAGCAGTCCCGCCGGGGGTGGGACAGATACGCAGTATTTT
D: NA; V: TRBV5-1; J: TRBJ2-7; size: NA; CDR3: CASSLEAGRSYEQYF; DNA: TGCGCCAGCAGCTTGGAGGCAGGAAGGTCCTACGAGCAGTACTTC
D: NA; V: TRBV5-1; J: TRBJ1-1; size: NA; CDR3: CASSLALAGNTEAFF; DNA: TGCGCCAGCAGCTTGGCCTTGGCGGGGAACACTGAAGCTTTCTTT
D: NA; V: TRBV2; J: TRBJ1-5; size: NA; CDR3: CASRGGSNQPQHF; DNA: TGTGCCAGCAGGGGGGGGAGCAATCAGCCCCAGCATTTT
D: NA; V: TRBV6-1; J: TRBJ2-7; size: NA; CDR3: CASSEARTPLWDTNSYEQYF; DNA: TGTGCCAGCAGTGAAGCGAGGACTCCGTTGTGGGACACCAACTCCTACGAGCAGTACTTC
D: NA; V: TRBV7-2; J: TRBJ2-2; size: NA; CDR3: CASSATRTNTGELFF; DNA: TGTGCCAGCAGCGCCACTAGGACGAACACCGGGGAGCTGTTTTTT
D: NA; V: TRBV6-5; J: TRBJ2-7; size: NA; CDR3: CASSYRHLGYEQYF; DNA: TGTGCCAGCAGTTACCGACACCTTGGCTACGAGCAGTACTTC
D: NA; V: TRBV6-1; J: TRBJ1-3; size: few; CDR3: CASSERGTGNTIYF; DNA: TGTGCCAGCAGTGAAAGGGGGACTGGAAACACCATATATTTT
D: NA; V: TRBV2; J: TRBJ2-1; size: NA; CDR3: CASSPSPSSYNEQFF; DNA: TGTGCCAGCAGTCCTAGCCCCAGCTCCTACAATGAGCAGTTCTTC
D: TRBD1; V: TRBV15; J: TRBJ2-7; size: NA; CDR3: CATSGVGTGAYEQYF; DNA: TGTGCCACCAGCGGCGTTGGGACAGGGGCCTACGAGCAGTACTTC
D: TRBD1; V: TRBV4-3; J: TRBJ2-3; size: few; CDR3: CASSHDNRGQTDTQYF; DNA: TGCGCCAGCAGCCATGATAACAGGGGGCAGACAGATACGCAGTATTTT
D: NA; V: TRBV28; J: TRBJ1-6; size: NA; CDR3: CASSFGNSPLHF; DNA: TGTGCCAGCAGTTTCGGTAATTCACCCCTCCACTTT
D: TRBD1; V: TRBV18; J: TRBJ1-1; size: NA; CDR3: CASFTTEGATEAFF; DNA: TGTGCCAGCTTCACCACCGAGGGGGCAACTGAAGCTTTCTTT
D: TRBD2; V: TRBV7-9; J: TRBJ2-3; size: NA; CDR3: CASSLYASGSTDTQYF; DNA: TGTGCCAGCAGCCTCTACGCTAGCGGGAGCACAGATACGCAGTATTTT
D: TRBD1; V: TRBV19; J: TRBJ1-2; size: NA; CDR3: CASSLTGAVNGYTF; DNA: TGTGCCAGTAGTCTTACAGGGGCCGTCAATGGCTACACCTTC
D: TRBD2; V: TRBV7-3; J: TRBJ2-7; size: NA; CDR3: CASSPLAGGVGEQYF; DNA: TGTGCCAGCAGCCCTCTAGCGGGGGGGGTAGGGGAGCAGTACTTC
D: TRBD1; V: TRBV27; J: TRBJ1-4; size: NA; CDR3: CASSKGGFNEKLFF; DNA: TGTGCCAGCTCAAAAGGGGGCTTTAATGAAAAACTGTTTTTT
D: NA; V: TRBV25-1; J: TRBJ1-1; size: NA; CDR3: CASSSQGRGTEAFF; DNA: TGTGCCAGCAGTAGCCAGGGTCGAGGCACTGAAGCTTTCTTT
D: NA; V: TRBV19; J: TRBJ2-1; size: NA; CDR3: CASQGDSDSYNEQFF; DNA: TGTGCCAGTCAAGGGGACTCGGACTCCTACAATGAGCAGTTCTTC
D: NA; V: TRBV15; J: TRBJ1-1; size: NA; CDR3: CATSRDNRSGGKAFF; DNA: TGTGCCACCAGCAGAGATAACAGGTCGGGGGGGAAAGCTTTCTTT
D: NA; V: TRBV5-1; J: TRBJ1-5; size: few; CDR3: CASSPGTSRLGQPQHF; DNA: TGCGCCAGCAGCCCTGGGACTTCGAGGCTAGGACAGCCCCAGCATTTT
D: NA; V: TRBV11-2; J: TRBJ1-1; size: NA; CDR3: CASSLGRGGILPTEAFF; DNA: TGTGCCAGCAGCTTGGGGCGAGGGGGAATCCTTCCTACTGAAGCTTTCTTT
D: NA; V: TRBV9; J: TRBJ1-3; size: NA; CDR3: CASSVQGTGNTIYF; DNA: TGTGCCAGCAGCGTGCAGGGCACTGGAAACACCATATATTTT
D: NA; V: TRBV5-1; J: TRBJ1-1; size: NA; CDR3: CASSSDRMNTEAFF; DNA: TGCGCCAGCAGCTCGGACAGAATGAACACTGAAGCTTTCTTT
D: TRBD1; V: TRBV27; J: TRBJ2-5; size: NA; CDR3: CASTSGTGDETQYF; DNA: TGTGCCAGCACCTCCGGGACAGGGGATGAGACCCAGTACTTC
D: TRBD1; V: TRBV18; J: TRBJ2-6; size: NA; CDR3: CASSPRGRPGQGNSGANVLTF; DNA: TGTGCCAGCTCACCAAGGGGGAGACCGGGACAGGGAAACTCTGGGGCCAACGTCCTGACTTTC
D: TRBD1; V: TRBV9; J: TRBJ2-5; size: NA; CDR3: CASSVAMGQQETQYF; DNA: TGTGCCAGCAGCGTAGCCATGGGACAGCAAGAGACCCAGTACTTC
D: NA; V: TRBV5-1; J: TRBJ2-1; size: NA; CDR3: CASSPLDNEQFF; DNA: TGCGCCAGCAGCCCCTTAGACAATGAGCAGTTCTTC
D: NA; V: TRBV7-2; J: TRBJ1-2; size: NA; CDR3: CASRRPGERDGYTF; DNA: TGTGCCAGCAGACGACCGGGGGAAAGGGATGGCTACACCTTC
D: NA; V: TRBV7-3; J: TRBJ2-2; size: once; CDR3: CASSFTGGGTGELFF; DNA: TGTGCCAGCAGCTTTACGGGTGGAGGCACCGGGGAGCTGTTTTTT
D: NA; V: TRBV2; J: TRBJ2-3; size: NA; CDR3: CASSVEDTQYF; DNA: TGTGCCAGCAGTGTAGAGGATACGCAGTATTTT
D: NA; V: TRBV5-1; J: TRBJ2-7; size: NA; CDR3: CASSLEGYEQYF; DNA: TGCGCCAGCAGCTTAGAGGGTTACGAGCAGTACTTC
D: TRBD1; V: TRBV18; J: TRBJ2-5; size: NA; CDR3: CASSPRPTQGQLSQETQYF; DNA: TGTGCCAGCTCACCGCGACCTACACAGGGGCAGCTCTCACAAGAGACCCAGTACTTC
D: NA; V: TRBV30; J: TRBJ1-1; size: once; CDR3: CAWSAPRGSAFF; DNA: TGTGCCTGGAGTGCCCCAAGGGGATCGGCTTTCTTT
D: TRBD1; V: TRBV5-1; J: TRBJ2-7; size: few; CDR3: CASSLETGGIYEQYF; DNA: TGCGCCAGCAGCTTGGAGACAGGGGGCATTTACGAGCAGTACTTC
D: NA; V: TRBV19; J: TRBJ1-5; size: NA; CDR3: CASSAQGYSNQPQHF; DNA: TGTGCCAGTAGTGCACAGGGTTATAGCAATCAGCCCCAGCATTTT